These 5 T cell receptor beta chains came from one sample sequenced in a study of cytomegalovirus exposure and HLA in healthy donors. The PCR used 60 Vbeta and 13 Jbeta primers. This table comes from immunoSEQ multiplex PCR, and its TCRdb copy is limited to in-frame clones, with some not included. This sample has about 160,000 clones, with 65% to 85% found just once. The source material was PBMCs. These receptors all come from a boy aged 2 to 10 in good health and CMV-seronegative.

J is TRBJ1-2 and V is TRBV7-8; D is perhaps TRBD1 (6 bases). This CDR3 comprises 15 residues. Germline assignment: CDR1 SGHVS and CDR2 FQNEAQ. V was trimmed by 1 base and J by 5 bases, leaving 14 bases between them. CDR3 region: CASSLVPGAEYGYTF. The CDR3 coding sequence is TGTGCCAGCAGCTTAGTCCCAGGGGCAGAGTATGGCTACACCTTC.

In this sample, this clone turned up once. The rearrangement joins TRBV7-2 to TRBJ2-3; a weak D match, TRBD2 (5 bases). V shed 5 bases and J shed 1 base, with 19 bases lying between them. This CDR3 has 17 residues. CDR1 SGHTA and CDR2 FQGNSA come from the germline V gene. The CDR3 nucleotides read TGTGCCAGCAGCCCGCGGACTGGCCTACTGGGCACAGATACGCAGTATTTT. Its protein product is CASSPRTGLLGTDTQYF.

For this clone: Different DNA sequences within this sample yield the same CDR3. CDR3 sequence reads: CASRLAGTGGESGYTF. The CDR3 DNA is TGTGCCAGCAGGCTTGCCGGGACGGGGGGCGAAAGTGGCTACACCTTC. The chain uses TRBV28 and TRBJ1-2; tentative D call: TRBD1 (6 bases). The CDR3 totals 16 residues. Germline lookup yields CDR1 MDHEN and CDR2 SYDVKM. The V end was cut by 6 bases, the J end by 7 bases, with 24 bases between.

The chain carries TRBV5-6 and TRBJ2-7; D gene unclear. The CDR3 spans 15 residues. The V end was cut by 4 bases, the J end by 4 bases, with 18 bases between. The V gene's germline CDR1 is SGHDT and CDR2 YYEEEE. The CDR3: CASSPSGLHRYEQYV. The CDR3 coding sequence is TGTGCCAGCAGCCCATCTGGGCTACATCGTTACGAGCAGTACGTC.

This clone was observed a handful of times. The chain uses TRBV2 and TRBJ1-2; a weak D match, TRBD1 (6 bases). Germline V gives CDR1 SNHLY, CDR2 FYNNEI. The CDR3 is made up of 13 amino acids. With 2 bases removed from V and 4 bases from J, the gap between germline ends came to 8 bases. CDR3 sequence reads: CASSERQVYGYTF. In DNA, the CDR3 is TGTGCCAGCAGTGAAAGACAGGTCTATGGCTACACCTTC.